The clone carrying this T cell receptor (beta chain) was counted many times. Its antigen remains unidentified. This specimen comes from a study of glioma-infiltrating T cells. Study outcomes and limitations: Very few CDR3 sequences were shared between tissue and blood. Tissue-blood divergence was below expectation in non-neoplastic patients, above in gliomas.

The CDR3 runs to 11 residues. V was clipped by 10 bases and J by 10 bases; unmatched bases: 9. Per germline, CDR1 MGHDK and CDR2 SYGVNS. Amplification of TCR alpha and beta CDR3 regions from RNA used iRepertoire nested multiplex PCR. Tissue mRNA or PBMC total RNA, roughly 90-400 ng, went into one-step reverse transcription and amplification. One entry per CDR3 protein results from TCRdb running MiXCR on the multiplex PCR reads. The sample contains 150,000 to 200,000 distinct CDR3 sequences, more than 35% of which appear only once. The chain joins TRBV25-1 to TRBJ1-2; TRBD1 matches at 7 bases. The material sequenced was glioma tissue, nonneoplastic brain tissue, or PBMCs (not recorded which). This clonotype was obtained from a human donor with low-grade glioma or glioblastoma, undergoing nonglioma brain surgery, or in good health (not recorded which). The CDR3 DNA follows: TGTGCCACGTCGACAGGGTTGGTCTACACCTTC. This gives the protein CATSTGLVYTF.